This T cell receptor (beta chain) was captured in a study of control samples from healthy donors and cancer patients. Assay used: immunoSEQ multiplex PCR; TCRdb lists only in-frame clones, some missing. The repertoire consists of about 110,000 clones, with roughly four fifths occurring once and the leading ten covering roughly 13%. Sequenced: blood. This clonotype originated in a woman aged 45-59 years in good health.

CDR3 coding DNA: TGCGCCAGCAGCTTATTTAGCGGGACGGACACCGGGGAGCTGTTTTTT. Translated: CASSLFSGTDTGELFF. V and J are TRBV5-1 and TRBJ2-2; 8 bases line up with TRBD2. Germline V lookup: CDR1 SGHRS, CDR2 YFSETQ. CDR3 length equals 16 residues. V was pared by 2 bases and J by 3 bases, with 6 bases of the junction left unmatched.